A selection of T cell receptor beta chains follows, all from one sample in a study of T-cell reconstitution after alpha-beta-depleted transplantation in children. A single record per CDR3 protein comes from TCRdb applying MiXCR to the PCR reads. The sample lists hundreds of thousands of distinct CDR3 sequences, 9.9% occurring once. The sequenced sample was PBMCs from the stem cell graft donor, obtained from the stem cell graft. The receptors shown here come from a human donor who donated a stem cell graft to a child with SCID. The CDR3 runs from the conserved cysteine through the conserved F or W. A D gene is named only where the DNA matches it firmly. Size is stated for part of the rows, as once, few or many counts, or as a class when the clone is expanded.

J: TRBJ1-1; V: TRBV6-6; D: -; size: -; DNA: TGTGCCGGCGCACAGGGCTATGGCACTGAAGCTTTCTTT; CDR3: CAGAQGYGTEAFF
J: TRBJ2-3; V: TRBV20-1; D: TRBD2; size: many; DNA: TGCAGTGCAGAAACCACTAGCGGGGGGGCGAGAGATACGCAGTATTTT; CDR3: CSAETTSGGARDTQYF
J: TRBJ1-1; V: TRBV10-3; D: TRBD1; size: -; DNA: TGTGCCATCAGCCACGACAGGGGAGGTGCTGAAGCTTTCTTT; CDR3: CAISHDRGGAEAFF
J: TRBJ1-6; V: TRBV7-6; D: TRBD1; size: few; DNA: TGTGCCAGCAGCTCGACAGGGGGCGGAGGGTCACCCCTCCACTTT; CDR3: CASSSTGGGGSPLHF
J: TRBJ1-2; V: TRBV7-2; D: -; size: few; DNA: TGTGCCAGCAGCTTACCAGGGAGCGGCTACACCTTC; CDR3: CASSLPGSGYTF
J: TRBJ2-5; V: TRBV3-1; D: TRBD2; size: -; DNA: TGTGCCAGCAGCCAGGACCGTCTAGCGGGGGGGCGGAAGACCCAGTACTTC; CDR3: CASSQDRLAGGRKTQYF
J: TRBJ2-3; V: TRBV7-9; D: -; size: -; DNA: TGTGCCAGCACCCGAGATAGCTCGATCACAGATACGCAGTATTTT; CDR3: CASTRDSSITDTQYF
J: TRBJ2-2; V: TRBV10-3; D: -; size: many; DNA: TGTGCCATCAGGGACACCGGGGAGCTGTTTTTT; CDR3: CAIRDTGELFF
J: TRBJ2-1; V: TRBV20-1; D: TRBD2; size: -; DNA: TGCAGTGCTGGGGGACTAGCGGGGGCCTACAATGAGCAGTTCTTC; CDR3: CSAGGLAGAYNEQFF
J: TRBJ1-5; V: TRBV20-1; D: -; size: -; DNA: TGCAGTGCTAAATTAAGTTCAAATCAGCCCCAGCATTTT; CDR3: CSAKLSSNQPQHF
J: TRBJ2-1; V: TRBV7-2; D: TRBD2; size: many; DNA: TGTGCCAGCAGCGTGACTAGCGGAGAACACAATGAGCAGTTCTTC; CDR3: CASSVTSGEHNEQFF
J: TRBJ2-5; V: TRBV2; D: -; size: few; DNA: TGTGCCAGCAGGGAACAGGGACATGGGACCCAGTACTTC; CDR3: CASREQGHGTQYF
J: TRBJ1-1; V: TRBV6-5; D: -; size: few; DNA: TGTGCCAGCAGTTACGGAACGGTCACTGAAGCTTTCTTT; CDR3: CASSYGTVTEAFF
J: TRBJ1-1; V: TRBV5-1; D: -; size: few; DNA: TGCGCCAGCAGCCCCGGAGAGGGTATATCGACTGAAGCTTTCTTT; CDR3: CASSPGEGISTEAFF
J: TRBJ1-2; V: TRBV5-5; D: TRBD1; size: -; DNA: TGTGCCAGCAGCGCCACAGGGGCTGGCTACACCTTC; CDR3: CASSATGAGYTF
J: TRBJ2-1; V: TRBV29-1; D: -; size: few; DNA: TGCAGCGTTGAAGATCCCCCCAATGAGCAGTTCTTC; CDR3: CSVEDPPNEQFF
J: TRBJ1-1; V: TRBV6-2/TRBV6-3; D: -; size: -; DNA: TGTGCCAGCTATCAGAGCGGGGGCACTGAAGCTTTCTTT; CDR3: CASYQSGGTEAFF
J: TRBJ1-3; V: TRBV11-3; D: -; size: -; DNA: TGTGCCAGCAGCCCGGGGGGCTCTGGAAACACCATATATTTT; CDR3: CASSPGGSGNTIYF
J: TRBJ2-1; V: TRBV20-1; D: -; size: -; DNA: TGCAGTGCTAGAGAGGAAACGGACTACTTC; CDR3: CSAREETDYF
J: TRBJ2-3; V: TRBV3-1; D: TRBD1; size: once; DNA: TGTGCCACCTCCAAACAGGGGCCATGGACACATACGCAGTATTTT; CDR3: CATSKQGPWTHTQYF
J: TRBJ1-2; V: TRBV12-3/TRBV12-4; D: -; size: -; DNA: TGTGCCAGCAGTTTAAGGAGGGTTCGGTCAGAGATCGACTATGGCTACACCTTC; CDR3: CASSLRRVRSEIDYGYTF
J: TRBJ1-2; V: TRBV7-9; D: TRBD1; size: many; DNA: TGTGCCAGCAGCGCGGGACAGGTCTATGGCTACACCTTC; CDR3: CASSAGQVYGYTF
J: TRBJ2-1; V: TRBV20-1; D: TRBD2; size: -; DNA: TGCAGTGCTCCACTAGCGGGGGGAGGCGATGAGCAGTTCTTC; CDR3: CSAPLAGGGDEQFF
J: TRBJ1-5; V: TRBV12-3/TRBV12-4; D: TRBD1; size: many; DNA: TGTGCCAGCAGTCGAGACAGGGGGGGGAATCAGCCCCAGCATTTT; CDR3: CASSRDRGGNQPQHF
J: TRBJ2-2; V: TRBV11-1; D: TRBD2; size: few; DNA: TGTGCCAGCAGCCCCTCTAATGCCGGACTAGCTGTGACCGGGGAGCTGTTTTTT; CDR3: CASSPSNAGLAVTGELFF